The source of this TCR beta chain is a study of blood T cell repertoires in COVID-19. Study-level background: The cDNA or gDNA used as material had been derived from T cells, B-cell-depleted T cells, or PBMCs.

Germline-derived CDR1 and CDR2 are MNHEY and SVGAGI. Trimming took 7 bases from V and 0 from J; bases not matched to a gene: 4. There are 15 residues in the CDR3. Clones were sequenced by immunoSEQ multiplex PCR, and TCRdb holds only the in-frame ones, with some missing. The table includes under 150,000 clones, over 85% detected once. The receptor's source is a man aged 50-59 years with active COVID-19. V usage is TRBV6-5 and J usage is TRBJ1-5, with 9 bases aligning to TRBD1. Source material: peripheral blood. The CDR3 here is CASTTGGPSNQPQHF. The CDR3, as DNA: TGTGCCAGCACCACAGGGGGCCCTAGCAATCAGCCCCAGCATTTT.